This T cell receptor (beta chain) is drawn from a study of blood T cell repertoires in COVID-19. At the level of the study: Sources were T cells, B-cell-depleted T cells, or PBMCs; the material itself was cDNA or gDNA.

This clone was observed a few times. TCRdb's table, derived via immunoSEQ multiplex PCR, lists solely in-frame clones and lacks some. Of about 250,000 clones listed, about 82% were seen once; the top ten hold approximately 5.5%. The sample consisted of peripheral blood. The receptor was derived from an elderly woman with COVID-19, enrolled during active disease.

The DNA of the CDR3 is TGTGCCAGCTCACCGATTACGGTACGCTCGGGAAATGAGCAGTTCTTC. Amino acid sequence: CASSPITVRSGNEQFF. This chain connects TRBV18 to TRBJ2-1, with D tentatively TRBD2 (5 bases). Germline V lookup: CDR1 KGHSH, CDR2 LQKENI. V shed 3 bases and J shed 7 bases, with 19 bases lying between them. CDR3 length equals 16 residues.